This TCR beta chain was obtained from a study of cytomegalovirus exposure and HLA in healthy donors. The study's findings and limits: Roughly uniform depth of sequencing across donors was assumed in presence/absence analyses.

The ends were cut back, 2 bases at V and 0 bases at J, with 11 bases in the middle. Germline CDR1 reads KGHSH; CDR2 reads LQKENI. The CDR3 covers 15 residues. Researchers ran the PCR with 60 Vbeta and 13 Jbeta primers. Assay: immunoSEQ multiplex PCR; the TCRdb copy retains only in-frame clones and omits some. This sample has more than 140,000 clones, with about 80% found just once. With respect to this clone: Its antigen is still unknown.

The specimen sequenced was PBMCs. The receptor was derived from a male donor in good health and CMV-seronegative. This rearrangement joins TRBV18 to TRBJ2-7; TRBD2 is a possible D gene (7 bases). The CDR3 spells CASSPTGGRSYEQYF. For the CDR3, the DNA is TGTGCCAGCTCACCAACGGGGGGCCGCTCCTACGAGCAGTACTTC.